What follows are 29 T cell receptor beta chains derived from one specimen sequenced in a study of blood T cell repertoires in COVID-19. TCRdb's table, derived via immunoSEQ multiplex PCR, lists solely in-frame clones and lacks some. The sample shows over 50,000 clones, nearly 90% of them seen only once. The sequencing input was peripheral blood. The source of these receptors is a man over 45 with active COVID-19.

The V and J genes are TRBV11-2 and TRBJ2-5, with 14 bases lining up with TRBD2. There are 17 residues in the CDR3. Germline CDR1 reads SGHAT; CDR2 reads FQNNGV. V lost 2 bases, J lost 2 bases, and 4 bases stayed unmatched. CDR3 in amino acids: CASSLTRLAGGQETQYF. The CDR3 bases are TGTGCCAGCAGCTTAACCCGACTAGCGGGGGGGCAAGAGACCCAGTACTTC.

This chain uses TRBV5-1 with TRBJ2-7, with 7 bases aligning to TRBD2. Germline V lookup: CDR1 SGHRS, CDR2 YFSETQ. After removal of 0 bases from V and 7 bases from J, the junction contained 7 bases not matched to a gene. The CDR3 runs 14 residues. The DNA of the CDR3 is TGCGCCAGCAGCTTGGGGGACCGGCGGGGGGAGCAGTACTTC. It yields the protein CASSLGDRRGEQYF.

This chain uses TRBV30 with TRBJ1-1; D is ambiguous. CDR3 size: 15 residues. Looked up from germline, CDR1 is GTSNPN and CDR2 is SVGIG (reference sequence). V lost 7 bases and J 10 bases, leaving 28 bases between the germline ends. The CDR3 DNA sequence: TGTGCCTATAACTCCCGGAGTGTCGTCCCACGGGGAGCTTTCTTT. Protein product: CAYNSRSVVPRGAFF.

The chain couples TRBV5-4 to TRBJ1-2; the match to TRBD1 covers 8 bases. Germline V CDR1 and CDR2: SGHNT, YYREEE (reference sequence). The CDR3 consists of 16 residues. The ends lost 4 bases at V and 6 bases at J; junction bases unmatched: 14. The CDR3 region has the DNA TGTGCCAGCAGCCCGGAGGGGCAGGGGGCTATGAATGGCTACACCTTC. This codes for CASSPEGQGAMNGYTF.

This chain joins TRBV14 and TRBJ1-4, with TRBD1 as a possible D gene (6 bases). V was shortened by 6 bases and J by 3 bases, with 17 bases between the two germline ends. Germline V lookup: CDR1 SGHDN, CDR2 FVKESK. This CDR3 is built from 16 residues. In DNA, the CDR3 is TGTGCCAGCAGTTACAGACCGGACAGCGCTAATGAAAAACTGTTTTTT. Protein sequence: CASSYRPDSANEKLFF.

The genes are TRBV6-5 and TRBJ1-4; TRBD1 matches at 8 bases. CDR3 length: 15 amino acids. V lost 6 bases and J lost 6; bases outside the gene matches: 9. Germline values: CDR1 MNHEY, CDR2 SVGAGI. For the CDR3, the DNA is TGTGCCAGCAGGTGGGGCCAGGGGGCCTATGAAAAACTGTTTTTT. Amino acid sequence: CASRWGQGAYEKLFF.

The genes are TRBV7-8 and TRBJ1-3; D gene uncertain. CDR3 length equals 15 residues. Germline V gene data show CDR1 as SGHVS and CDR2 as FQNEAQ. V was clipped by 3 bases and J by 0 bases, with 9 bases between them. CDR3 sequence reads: CASSFSGLSGNTIYF. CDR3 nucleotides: TGTGCCAGCAGCTTTAGCGGCCTCTCTGGAAACACCATATATTTT.

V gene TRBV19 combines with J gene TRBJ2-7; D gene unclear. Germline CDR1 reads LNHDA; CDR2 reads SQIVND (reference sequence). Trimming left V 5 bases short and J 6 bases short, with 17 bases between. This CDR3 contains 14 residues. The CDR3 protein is CASSLPGSPAEQYF. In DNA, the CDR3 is TGTGCCAGTAGTCTGCCAGGCTCCCCCGCCGAGCAGTACTTC.

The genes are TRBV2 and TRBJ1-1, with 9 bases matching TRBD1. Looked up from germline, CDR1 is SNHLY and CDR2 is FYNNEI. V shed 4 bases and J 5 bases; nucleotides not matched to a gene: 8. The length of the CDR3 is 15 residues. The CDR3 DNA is TGTGCCAGCAGTGCAACCGGGACAGGGTTAACTGAAGCTTTCTTT. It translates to CASSATGTGLTEAFF.

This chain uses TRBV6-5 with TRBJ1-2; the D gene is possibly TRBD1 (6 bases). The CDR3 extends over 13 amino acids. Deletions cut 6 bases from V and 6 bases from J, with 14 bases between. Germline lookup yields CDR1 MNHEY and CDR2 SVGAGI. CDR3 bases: TGTGCCAGCAGCTCTACAGGGAATAATGGCTACACCTTC. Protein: CASSSTGNNGYTF.

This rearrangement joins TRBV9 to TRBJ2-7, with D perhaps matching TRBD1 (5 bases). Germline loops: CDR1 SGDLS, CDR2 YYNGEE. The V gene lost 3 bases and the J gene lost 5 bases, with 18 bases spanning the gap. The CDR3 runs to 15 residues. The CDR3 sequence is CASSALPRTLDEQYF. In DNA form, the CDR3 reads TGTGCCAGCAGCGCCCTTCCCCGGACATTGGACGAGCAGTACTTC.

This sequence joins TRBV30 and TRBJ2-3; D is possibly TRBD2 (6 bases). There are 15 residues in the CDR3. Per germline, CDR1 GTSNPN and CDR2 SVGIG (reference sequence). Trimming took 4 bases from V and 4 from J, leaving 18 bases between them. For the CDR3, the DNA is TGTGCCTGGAAGCTCGGGGGTGCGGTCCCAGATACGCAGTATTTT. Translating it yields CAWKLGGAVPDTQYF.

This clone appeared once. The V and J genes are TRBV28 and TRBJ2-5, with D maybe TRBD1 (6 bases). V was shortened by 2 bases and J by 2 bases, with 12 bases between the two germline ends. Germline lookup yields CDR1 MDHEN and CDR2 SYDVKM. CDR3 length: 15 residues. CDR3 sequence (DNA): TGTGCCAGCAGTTTACCACAGGGTAGGCAAGAGACCCAGTACTTC. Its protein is CASSLPQGRQETQYF.

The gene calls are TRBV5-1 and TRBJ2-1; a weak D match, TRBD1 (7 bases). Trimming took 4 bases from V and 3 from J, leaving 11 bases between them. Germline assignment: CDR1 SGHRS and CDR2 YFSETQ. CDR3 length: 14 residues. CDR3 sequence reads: CASSAGQLYNEQFF. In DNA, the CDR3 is TGCGCCAGCAGCGCGGGACAGCTCTACAATGAGCAGTTCTTC.

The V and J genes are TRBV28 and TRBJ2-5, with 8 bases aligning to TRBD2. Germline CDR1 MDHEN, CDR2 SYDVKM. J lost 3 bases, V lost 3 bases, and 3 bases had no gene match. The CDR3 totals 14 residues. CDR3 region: CASSLPRGEETQYF. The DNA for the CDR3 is TGTGCCAGCAGTTTGCCGCGGGGGGAAGAGACCCAGTACTTC.

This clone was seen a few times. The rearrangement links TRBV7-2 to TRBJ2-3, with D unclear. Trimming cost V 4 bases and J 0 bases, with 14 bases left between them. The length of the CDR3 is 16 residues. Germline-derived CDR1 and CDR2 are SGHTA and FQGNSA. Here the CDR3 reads CASSSPQLPSTDTQYF. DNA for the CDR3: TGTGCCAGCAGCTCCCCTCAGTTACCGAGCACAGATACGCAGTATTTT.

CDR3 bases: TGTGCCAGCAGCTACCCTAGCGGGCGGACAGATACGCAGTATTTT. This translates into CASSYPSGRTDTQYF. This chain links TRBV5-5 with TRBJ2-3; 8 bases match TRBD2. CDR1 and CDR2 from the germline V gene are SGHKS and YYEKEE (reference sequence). The junction had 6 bases not matched to a gene; V was cut back by 3 bases and J by 3 bases. This CDR3 contains 15 residues.

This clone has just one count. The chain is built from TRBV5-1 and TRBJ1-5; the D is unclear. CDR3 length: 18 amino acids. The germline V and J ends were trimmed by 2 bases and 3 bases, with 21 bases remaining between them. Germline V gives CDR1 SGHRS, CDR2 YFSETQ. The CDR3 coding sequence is TGCGCCAGCAGCTTTTTGCCATCCCTTTCAGGATACAATCAGCCCCAGCATTTT. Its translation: CASSFLPSLSGYNQPQHF.

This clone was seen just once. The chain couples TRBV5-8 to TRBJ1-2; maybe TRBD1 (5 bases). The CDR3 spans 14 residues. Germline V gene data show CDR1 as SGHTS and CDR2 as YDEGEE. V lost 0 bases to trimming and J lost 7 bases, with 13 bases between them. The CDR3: CASSLDQGFSGYTF. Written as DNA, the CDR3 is TGTGCCAGCAGCTTGGACCAGGGCTTCAGTGGCTACACCTTC. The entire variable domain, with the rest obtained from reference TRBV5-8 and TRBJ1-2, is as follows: EAGVTQSPTHLIKTRGQQATLRCSPISGHTSVYWYQQALGLGLQFLLWYDEGEERNRGNFPPRFSGRQFPNYSSELNVNALELEDSALYLCASSLDQGFSGYTFGSGTRLTVV.

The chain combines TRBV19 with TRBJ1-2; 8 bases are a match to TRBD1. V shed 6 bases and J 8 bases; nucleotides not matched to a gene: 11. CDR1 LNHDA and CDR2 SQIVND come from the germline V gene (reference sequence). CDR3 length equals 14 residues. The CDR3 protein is CASRVGQGAWGYTF. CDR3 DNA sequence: TGTGCCAGTAGGGTGGGGCAGGGGGCTTGGGGCTACACCTTC. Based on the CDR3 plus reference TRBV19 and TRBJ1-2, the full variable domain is DGGITQSPKYLFRKEGQNVTLSCEQNLNHDAMYWYRQDPGQGLRLIYYSQIVNDFQKGDIAEGYSVSREKKESFPLTVTSAQKNPTAFYLCASRVGQGAWGYTFGSGTRLTVV.

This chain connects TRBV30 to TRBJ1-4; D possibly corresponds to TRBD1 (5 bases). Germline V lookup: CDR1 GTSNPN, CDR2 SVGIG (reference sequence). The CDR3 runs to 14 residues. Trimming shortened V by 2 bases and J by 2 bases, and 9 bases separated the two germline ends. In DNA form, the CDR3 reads TGTGCCTGGAGTCCACAGGCTACTAATGAAAAACTGTTTTTT. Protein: CAWSPQATNEKLFF.

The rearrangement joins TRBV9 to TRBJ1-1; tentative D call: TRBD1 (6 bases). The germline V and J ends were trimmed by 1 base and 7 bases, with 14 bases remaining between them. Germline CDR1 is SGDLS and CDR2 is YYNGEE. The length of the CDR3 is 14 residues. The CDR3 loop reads CASSVRDKASEAFF. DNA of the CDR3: TGTGCCAGCAGCGTAAGGGACAAAGCCAGTGAAGCTTTCTTT.

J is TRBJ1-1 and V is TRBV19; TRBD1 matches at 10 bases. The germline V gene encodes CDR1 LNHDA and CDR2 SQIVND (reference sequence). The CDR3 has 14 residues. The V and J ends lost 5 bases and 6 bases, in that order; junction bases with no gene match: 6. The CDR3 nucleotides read TGTGCCAGTAGTTCGGGACAGGGGTCCTCTGAAGCTTTCTTT. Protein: CASSSGQGSSEAFF.

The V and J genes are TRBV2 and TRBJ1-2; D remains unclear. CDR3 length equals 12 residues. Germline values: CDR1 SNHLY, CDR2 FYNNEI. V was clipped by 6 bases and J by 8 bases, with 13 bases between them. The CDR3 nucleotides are TGTGCCAGCAGCCTTCCTGGTAGAGGCTACACCTTC. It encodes CASSLPGRGYTF.

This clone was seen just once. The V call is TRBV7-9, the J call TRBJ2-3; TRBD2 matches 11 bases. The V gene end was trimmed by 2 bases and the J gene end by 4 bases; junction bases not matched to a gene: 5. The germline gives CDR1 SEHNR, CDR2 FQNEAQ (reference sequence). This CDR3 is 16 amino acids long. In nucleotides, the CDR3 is TGTGCCAGCAGCTTACCGACTAGCGGGGCTTCAGATACGCAGTATTTT. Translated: CASSLPTSGASDTQYF.

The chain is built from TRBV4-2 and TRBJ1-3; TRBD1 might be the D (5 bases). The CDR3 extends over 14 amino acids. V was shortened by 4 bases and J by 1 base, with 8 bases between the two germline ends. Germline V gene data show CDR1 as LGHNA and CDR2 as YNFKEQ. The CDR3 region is CASSRPGSGNTIYF. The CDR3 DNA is TGTGCCAGCAGCCGTCCAGGGTCTGGAAACACCATATATTTT.

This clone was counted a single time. CDR3 amino acids: CSETVSETQYF. The CDR3 DNA sequence: TGCAGCGAAACAGTGTCGGAGACCCAGTACTTC. This rearrangement joins TRBV29-1 to TRBJ2-5; D is unresolved. Per the germline V gene, CDR1 is SQVTM and CDR2 is ANQGSEA. The V gene lost 7 bases and the J gene lost 5 bases, with 11 bases spanning the gap. The CDR3 totals 11 residues.

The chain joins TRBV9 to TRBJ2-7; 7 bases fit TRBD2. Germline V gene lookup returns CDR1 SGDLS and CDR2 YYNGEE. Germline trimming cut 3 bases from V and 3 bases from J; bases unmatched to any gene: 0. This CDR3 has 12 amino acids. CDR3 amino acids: CASSGEGYEQYF. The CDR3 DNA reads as TGTGCCAGCAGCGGGGAGGGCTACGAGCAGTACTTC.

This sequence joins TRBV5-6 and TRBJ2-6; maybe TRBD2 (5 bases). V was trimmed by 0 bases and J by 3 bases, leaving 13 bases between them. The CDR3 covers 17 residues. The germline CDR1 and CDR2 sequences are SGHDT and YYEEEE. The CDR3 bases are TGTGCCAGCAGCTTGGTCGGGGTCGTTGATGGGGCCAACGTCCTGACTTTC. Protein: CASSLVGVVDGANVLTF.